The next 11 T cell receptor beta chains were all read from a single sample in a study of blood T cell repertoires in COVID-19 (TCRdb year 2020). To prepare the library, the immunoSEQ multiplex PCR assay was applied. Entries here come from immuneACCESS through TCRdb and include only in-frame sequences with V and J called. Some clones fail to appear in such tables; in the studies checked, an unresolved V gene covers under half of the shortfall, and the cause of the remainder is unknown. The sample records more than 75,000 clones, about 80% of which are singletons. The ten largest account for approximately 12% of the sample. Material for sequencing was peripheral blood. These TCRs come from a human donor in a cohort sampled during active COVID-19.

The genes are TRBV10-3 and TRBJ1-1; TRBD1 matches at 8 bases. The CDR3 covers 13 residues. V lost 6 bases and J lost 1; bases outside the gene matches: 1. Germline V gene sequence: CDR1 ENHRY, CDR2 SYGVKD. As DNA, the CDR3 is TGTGCCATCAGGGACAGGGAGAACACTGAAGCTTTCTTT. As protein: CAIRDRENTEAFF.

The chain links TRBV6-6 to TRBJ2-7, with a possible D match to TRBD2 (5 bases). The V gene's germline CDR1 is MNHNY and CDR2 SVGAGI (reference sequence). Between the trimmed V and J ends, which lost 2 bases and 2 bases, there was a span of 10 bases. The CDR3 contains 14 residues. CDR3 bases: TGTGCCAGCAGTTACCTAGCTGGCACCTACGAGCAGTACTTC. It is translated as CASSYLAGTYEQYF.

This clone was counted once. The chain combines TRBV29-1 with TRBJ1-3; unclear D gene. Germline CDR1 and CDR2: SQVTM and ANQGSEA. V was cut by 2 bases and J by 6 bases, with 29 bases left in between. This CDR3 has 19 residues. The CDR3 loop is CSVELEPTLVLPAANTIYF. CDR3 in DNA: TGCAGCGTTGAACTAGAGCCCACGCTCGTCCTCCCAGCGGCAAACACCATATATTTT. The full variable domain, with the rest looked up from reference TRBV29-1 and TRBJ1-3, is SAVISQKPSRDICQRGTSLTIQCQVDSQVTMMFWYRQQPGQSLTLIATANQGSEATYESGFVIDKFPISRPNLTFSTLTVSNMSPEDSSIYLCSVELEPTLVLPAANTIYFGEGSWLTVV.

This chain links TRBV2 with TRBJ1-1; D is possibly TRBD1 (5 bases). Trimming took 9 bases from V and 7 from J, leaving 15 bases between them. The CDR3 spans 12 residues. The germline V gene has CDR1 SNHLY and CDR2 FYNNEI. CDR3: CASRPYRNEAFF. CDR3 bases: TGTGCCAGTAGACCATACAGGAATGAAGCTTTCTTT.

CDR3 coding DNA: TGTGCCAGCAGTACGGTTTCCTACGAGCAGTACTTC. Translation gives CASSTVSYEQYF. This rearrangement joins TRBV21-1 to TRBJ2-7; the table's TRBD2 call for D was not verified on the DNA. TRBV21-1 is marked as a pseudogene. This CDR3 contains 12 residues.

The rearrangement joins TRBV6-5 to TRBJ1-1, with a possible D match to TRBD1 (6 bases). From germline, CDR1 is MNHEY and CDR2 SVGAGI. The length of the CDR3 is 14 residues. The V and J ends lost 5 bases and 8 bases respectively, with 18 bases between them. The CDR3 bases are TGTGCCAGCAGTCGAGGACAGCCCTCCCCCGAAGCTTTCTTT. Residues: CASSRGQPSPEAFF.

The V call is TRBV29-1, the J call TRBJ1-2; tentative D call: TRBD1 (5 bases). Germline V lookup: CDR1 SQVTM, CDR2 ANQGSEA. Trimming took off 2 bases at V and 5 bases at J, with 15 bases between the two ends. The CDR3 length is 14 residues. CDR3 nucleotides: TGCAGCGTTGAACGGACGGGCAGGGCTTATGGCTACACCTTC. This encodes CSVERTGRAYGYTF.

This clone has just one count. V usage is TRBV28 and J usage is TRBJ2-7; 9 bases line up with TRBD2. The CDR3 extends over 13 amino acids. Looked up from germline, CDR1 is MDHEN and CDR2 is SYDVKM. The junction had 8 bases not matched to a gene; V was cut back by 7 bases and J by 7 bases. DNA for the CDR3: TGTGCCAGCACGGGCGGGGGGGCAGGTGAGCAGTACTTC. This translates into CASTGGGAGEQYF.

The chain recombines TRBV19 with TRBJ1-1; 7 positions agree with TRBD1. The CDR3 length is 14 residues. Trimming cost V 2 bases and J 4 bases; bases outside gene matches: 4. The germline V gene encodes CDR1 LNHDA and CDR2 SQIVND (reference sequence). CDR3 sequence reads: CASSITGVVTEAFF. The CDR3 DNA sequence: TGTGCCAGTAGTATAACAGGGGTTGTCACTGAAGCTTTCTTT.

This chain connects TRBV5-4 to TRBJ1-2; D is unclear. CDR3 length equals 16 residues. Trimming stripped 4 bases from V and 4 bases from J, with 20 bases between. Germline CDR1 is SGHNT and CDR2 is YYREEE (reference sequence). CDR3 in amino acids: CASSESYDPAGYGYTF. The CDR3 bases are TGTGCCAGCAGCGAAAGCTACGACCCGGCGGGCTATGGCTACACCTTC.

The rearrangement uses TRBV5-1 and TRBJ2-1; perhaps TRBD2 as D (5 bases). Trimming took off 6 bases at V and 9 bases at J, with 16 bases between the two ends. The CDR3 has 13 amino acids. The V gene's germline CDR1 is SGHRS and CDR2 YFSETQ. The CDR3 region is CASTVEGLGEQFF. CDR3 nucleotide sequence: TGCGCCAGCACCGTTGAGGGTCTGGGTGAGCAGTTCTTC.